These 8 T cell receptor beta chains came from one sample sequenced in a study of cytomegalovirus exposure and HLA in healthy donors. A multiplex PCR was run with 60 Vbeta primers and 13 Jbeta primers. Sequencing used immunoSEQ multiplex PCR; TCRdb keeps in-frame clones, though not all of them. Seen here are 130,000 to 150,000 clones, around 77% observed once, and the top ten hold about 6.9%. Sequenced material: PBMCs. These receptors were collected from a woman aged 35 to 49 in good health and CMV-seropositive.

The chain joins TRBV7-9 to TRBJ2-5; D may be TRBD1 (6 bases). Germline lookup yields CDR1 SEHNR and CDR2 FQNEAQ (reference sequence). V dropped 7 bases and J dropped 5 bases, with 11 bases sitting between them. CDR3 size: 12 residues. DNA for the CDR3: TGTGCCAGCACCACAGGGTTGGAGACCCAGTACTTC. The encoded protein is CASTTGLETQYF.

The chain couples TRBV18 to TRBJ1-6; TRBD1 is a possible D gene (5 bases). Germline V gene lookup returns CDR1 KGHSH and CDR2 LQKENI. V dropped 6 bases and J dropped 9 bases, with 18 bases sitting between them. CDR3 length: 15 amino acids. CDR3 nucleotide sequence: TGTGCCAGCTCTCTGGGATCAGGGCTACCTTCACCCCTCCACTTT. Its protein is CASSLGSGLPSPLHF.

To note about this clone: Within the sample, other DNA sequences also encode this same CDR3. The chain combines TRBV7-9 with TRBJ1-5, with a tentative D call TRBD1 (6 bases). Germline values: CDR1 SEHNR, CDR2 FQNEAQ (reference sequence). V dropped 1 base and J dropped 2 bases, with 6 bases sitting between them. This CDR3 has 14 residues. CDR3 bases: TGTGCCAGCAGCTTAGAGGGGGGCAATCAGCCCCAGCATTTT. Its translation is CASSLEGGNQPQHF.

This chain connects TRBV30 to TRBJ1-2, with TRBD1 matching over 8 bases. The V gene's germline CDR1 is GTSNPN and CDR2 SVGIG (reference sequence). V lost 2 bases, J lost 2 bases, and 7 bases stayed unmatched. This CDR3 region has 15 residues. The CDR3 loop reads CAWSPYRQGNYGYTF. As DNA, the CDR3 is TGTGCCTGGAGTCCATACAGACAGGGGAACTATGGCTACACCTTC.

Worth noting for this clone: Other DNA sequences of this sample code for an identical CDR3. This chain links TRBV5-1 with TRBJ2-3; the D gene is possibly TRBD1 (5 bases). In germline, CDR1 is SGHRS, CDR2 YFSETQ. The CDR3 sequence is 14 residues long. Trimming cost V 5 bases and J 4 bases, with 14 bases left between them. CDR3 region: CASRPGQDSDTQYF. The CDR3 DNA reads as TGCGCCAGCAGACCAGGGCAGGATTCAGATACGCAGTATTTT.

The CDR3 loop reads CASSAFRVQGYTF. In DNA form, the CDR3 reads TGTGCCAGCAGTGCCTTCAGGGTCCAAGGCTACACCTTC. This sequence joins TRBV28 and TRBJ1-2; D may be TRBD1 (5 bases). V shed 5 bases and J shed 8 bases, with 15 bases lying between them. The CDR3 is 13 amino acids. CDR1 MDHEN and CDR2 SYDVKM come from the germline V gene.

Only one count was recorded for this clone. The chain employs TRBV7-9 and TRBJ1-4, with D unresolved. Trimming removed 6 bases from V and 8 bases from J, with 16 bases in between. Per the germline V gene, CDR1 is SEHNR and CDR2 is FQNEAQ (reference sequence). The CDR3 runs to 14 residues. Written as DNA, the CDR3 is TGTGCCAGCAGTTCGAGACAACCCTGGGAAAAACTGTTTTTT. This sequence encodes CASSSRQPWEKLFF.

The table lists this clone with a count of one. The V call is TRBV13, the J call TRBJ2-7; TRBD2 matches at 10 bases. V gave up 4 bases and J gave up 2 bases; unmatched junction bases: 2. Germline V gene lookup returns CDR1 PRHDT and CDR2 FYEKMQ (reference sequence). The CDR3 length is 14 residues. The CDR3 protein is CASSSTSGAYEQYF. CDR3 DNA sequence: TGTGCCAGCAGCTCAACTAGCGGGGCCTACGAGCAGTACTTC.